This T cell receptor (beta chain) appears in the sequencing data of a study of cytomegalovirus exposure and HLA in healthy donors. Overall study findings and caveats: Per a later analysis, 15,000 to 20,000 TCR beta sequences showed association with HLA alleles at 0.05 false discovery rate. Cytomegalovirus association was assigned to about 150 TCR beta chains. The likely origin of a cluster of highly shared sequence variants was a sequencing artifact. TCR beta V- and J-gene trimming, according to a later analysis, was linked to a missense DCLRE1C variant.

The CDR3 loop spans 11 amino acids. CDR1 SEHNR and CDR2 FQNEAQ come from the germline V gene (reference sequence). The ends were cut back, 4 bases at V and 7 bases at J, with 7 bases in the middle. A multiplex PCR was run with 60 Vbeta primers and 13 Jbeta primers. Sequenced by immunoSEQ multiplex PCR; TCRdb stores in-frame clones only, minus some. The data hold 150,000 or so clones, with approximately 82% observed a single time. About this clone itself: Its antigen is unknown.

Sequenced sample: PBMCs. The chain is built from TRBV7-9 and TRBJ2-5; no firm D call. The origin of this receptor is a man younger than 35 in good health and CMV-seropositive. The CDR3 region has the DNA TGTGCCAGCAGCTACGACTGGACCCAGTACTTC. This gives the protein CASSYDWTQYF.